The TCR beta chain described here comes from a study of beta chain features in type 1 diabetes. Expressed TCRB transcripts were sequenced, since all the RNA that had been isolated was reverse transcribed. Sequencing used immunoSEQ multiplex PCR; TCRdb keeps in-frame clones, though not all of them. The data show fewer than 450,000 clones, 13% seen once. Only a few counts were recorded for this clone. Antigen: not known. Notes on the study in general: When VDJ junctions were examined, type 1 diabetes patients showed fewer insertions and more deletions. Shortening that was moderate but significant affected the TCRB CDR3s of Type 1 diabetes patients in all four CD4+ subsets.

Germline V gene data show CDR1 as LNHDA and CDR2 as SQIVND (reference sequence). The CDR3 totals 15 residues. Germline trimming cut 6 bases from V and 2 bases from J; bases unmatched to any gene: 6. Sequenced material: naive CD4+ T cells from blood. This receptor was identified in a woman younger than 30 with type 1 diabetes. The J gene is TRBJ2-2, the V gene TRBV19; 7 positions agree with TRBD1. The CDR3 here is CASRPDRANTGELFF. The DNA of the CDR3 is TGTGCCAGTAGACCTGACAGGGCAAACACCGGGGAGCTGTTTTTT.